The next 4 T cell receptor beta chains were all read from a single sample in a study of T cell responses to AZD1222 COVID-19 vaccine. TCRdb's table, derived via immunoSEQ multiplex PCR, lists solely in-frame clones and lacks some. This sample has some 87,000 clones; around 87% occur once, and the top ten carry 31%. The sample here was peripheral blood, taken on day 0 of AZD1222 vaccination. These receptors all come from an adult in good health.

Details on this clone: The junction departs from the called germline gene at one end, perhaps through a read error. The chain recombines TRBV6-5 with TRBJ2-7; 8 nucleotides agree with TRBD1. The CDR3 extends over 14 amino acids. CDR1 and CDR2 from the germline V gene are MNHEY and SVGAGI. CDR3 residues: CASRYLGQVYEQYF. The CDR3 coding sequence is TGTGCCAGCAGATACTTGGGACAGGTCTACGAGCAGTACTTC.

The V and J genes are TRBV18 and TRBJ2-7, with 13 bases fitting TRBD2. With V trimmed by 3 bases and J by 2 bases, 4 bases remained unmatched. Per the germline V gene, CDR1 is KGHSH and CDR2 is LQKENI. The CDR3 is 16 amino acids. The CDR3 DNA follows: TGTGCCAGCTCACCGGGACTAGCGGGACCCCCCTACGAGCAGTACTTC. Translation: CASSPGLAGPPYEQYF.

Only a few counts were recorded for this clone. The chain is built from TRBV7-3 and TRBJ2-3; tentative D call: TRBD1 (6 bases). The V gene lost 10 bases and the J gene lost 6 bases, with 17 bases spanning the gap. The CDR3 extends over 13 amino acids. In germline, CDR1 is SGHTA, CDR2 FQGTGA. This CDR3 reads CATSDPGVDTQYF. The CDR3 region has the DNA TGTGCCACCTCCGACCCAGGGGTCGATACGCAGTATTTT.

This chain links TRBV5-1 with TRBJ1-3; no definite D call. CDR1 and CDR2 (germline): SGHRS, YFSETQ. V shed 5 bases and J shed 0 bases, with 12 bases lying between them. The CDR3 covers 15 residues. CDR3 coding DNA: TGCGCCAGCAGAGTTCACGGAGGCTCTGGAAACACCATATATTTT. Its protein product is CASRVHGGSGNTIYF.